Listed here are 6 T cell receptor beta chains from one sample, sequenced in a study of molecular identifiers for immune sequencing clone quantification (dated by TCRdb to between 2017 and 2018). The library was built by means of PCR. Sequencing was performed on an Illumina HiSeq 4000. Clones were called with MiXCR by TCRdb after fastp trimmed the public reads at Q25, and only in-frame beta chains were retained. All rows with the same CDR3 protein become a single entry with the most common DNA and genes. This sample is represented by about 640,000 distinct CDR3 sequences; 20% of them were singletons. In total, the top ten clones hold 0.85% to 0.9% of the sample. Specimen: naive CD8+ T cells from blood, with Jurkat cell RNA spiked in. Taken with the paper, the label for cell subset or site translates to: FACS-sorted CD8+CD4-CCR7+CD45RA+ naive T cells. Receptor source: a human donor in good health. Some libraries in this study had Jurkat cell RNA spiked in.

This clonotype came up a few times. The genes are TRBV30 and TRBJ2-7; either TRBD1 or TRBD2 may fit D (5 bases each). The germline gives CDR1 GTSNPN, CDR2 SVGIG (reference sequence). CDR3 length: 14 residues. Trimming took 3 bases from V and 0 from J, leaving 12 bases between them. In nucleotides, the CDR3 is TGTGCCTGGAGGCCGGGACGGAACTCCTACGAGCAGTACTTC. This codes for CAWRPGRNSYEQYF. The variable domain in full, completed from reference TRBV30 and TRBJ2-7, reads SQTIHQWPATLVQPVGSPLSLECTVEGTSNPNLYWYRQAAGRGLQLLFYSVGIGQISSEVPQNLSASRPQDRQFILSSKKLLLSDSGFYLCAWRPGRNSYEQYFGPGTRLTVT.

The rearrangement links TRBV11-2 to TRBJ1-1, with unresolved D. Germline V lookup: CDR1 SGHAT, CDR2 FQNNGV. The V end lost 4 bases, the J end lost 3 bases, and 18 bases lay between the germline ends. The CDR3 covers 16 residues. The CDR3 protein is CASSSGRLTGDTEAFF. In DNA, the CDR3 is TGTGCCAGCAGCTCGGGCCGGCTGACCGGAGACACTGAAGCTTTCTTT.

This clonotype was seen at least ten times. The chain uses TRBV9 and TRBJ1-1; a weak D match, TRBD1 (5 bases). The CDR3 is made up of 15 amino acids. Per germline, CDR1 SGDLS and CDR2 YYNGEE. V lost 0 bases and J lost 1, with 10 bases in between. The CDR3 nucleotides are TGTGCCAGCAGCGTAGTTGGGGGGTCGAACACTGAAGCTTTCTTT. Translating it yields CASSVVGGSNTEAFF.

Note on this clonotype: A much more abundant neighbour one base away suggests this may be a read error. The chain links TRBV20-1 to TRBJ1-4; D unclear. This CDR3 contains 13 residues. The germline V gene encodes CDR1 DFQATT and CDR2 SNEGSKA (reference sequence). The ends were cut back, 3 bases at V and 5 bases at J, with 10 bases in the middle. CDR3 sequence: CSASDVGNEKLFF. In DNA form, the CDR3 reads TGCAGTGCTAGCGATGTCGGAAATGAAAAACTGTTTTTT.

On this clonotype: A clone one base away is much larger, so this may be a read error. The chain has TRBV7-9 and TRBJ1-1; D is perhaps TRBD1 (5 bases). Germline CDR1 and CDR2: SEHNR and FQNEAQ (reference sequence). The CDR3 length is 13 residues. The CDR3 sequence is CTSSRRGDTEAFF. CDR3 nucleotides: TGTACCAGCAGCCGTAGAGGGGACACTGAAGCTTTCTTT.

This clonotype was observed at least ten times. The CDR3 here is CASSSSWRGPAYGYTF. The CDR3 coding sequence is TGTGCCAGCAGTTCCTCCTGGCGCGGTCCCGCCTATGGCTACACCTTC. The chain carries TRBV12-3 or TRBV12-4 and TRBJ1-2, with D unclear. Trimming pared 4 bases from V and 4 bases from J, leaving 19 bases between. The CDR3 is 16 residues long.